These T cell receptor beta chains were read from a single sample in a study of PD-L1 blockade in urothelial cancer. Repertoires were generated with immunoSEQ multiplex PCR, while TCRdb's copy carries only in-frame clones and drops some. Here the sample spans 70,000 to 90,000 clones, 82% being singletons. The input for sequencing was PBMCs, taken around atezolizumab (anti-PD-L1) treatment. The receptors come from a man aged 65 to 79 with urothelial cancer. Each CDR3 is given with its conserved first and last residue. Each record gives: D gene, V gene, J gene, clone size, CDR3 DNA, CDR3 protein. The D gene is left open where the match is weak. Clone size is stated in some rows and not others, as once, few, many or a class when expanded.

d_call: -; v_call: TRBV5-4; j_call: TRBJ1-1; clone_size: -; cdr3_nt: TGTGCCAGCAGCGACGGACACCTGAACACTGAAGCTTTCTTT; cdr3_aa: CASSDGHLNTEAFF
d_call: TRBD2; v_call: TRBV7-2; j_call: TRBJ2-1; clone_size: medium-sized; cdr3_nt: TGTGCCAGCAGCTCTTTAGCGGGGGGCACCTACAATGAGCAGTTCTTC; cdr3_aa: CASSSLAGGTYNEQFF
d_call: TRBD2; v_call: TRBV15; j_call: TRBJ2-7; clone_size: few; cdr3_nt: TGTGCCACCAGCAGTCTCGAGGGAGGGTTCAACGAGCAGTACTTC; cdr3_aa: CATSSLEGGFNEQYF
d_call: TRBD2; v_call: TRBV2; j_call: TRBJ2-7; clone_size: -; cdr3_nt: TGTGCCAGCAGACAAAGGCCAGCGGGAGGGCGGGAGCAGTACTTC; cdr3_aa: CASRQRPAGGREQYF
d_call: TRBD1; v_call: TRBV19; j_call: TRBJ1-1; clone_size: -; cdr3_nt: TGTGCCAGTATTACGGCAGGGGGCACTGAAGCTTTCTTT; cdr3_aa: CASITAGGTEAFF
d_call: TRBD2; v_call: TRBV2; j_call: TRBJ2-5; clone_size: many; cdr3_nt: TGTGCCAGCACACTGGGCGGGGGAAGGGGAGAGACCCAGTACTTC; cdr3_aa: CASTLGGGRGETQYF
d_call: -; v_call: TRBV2; j_call: TRBJ1-1; clone_size: few; cdr3_nt: TGTGCCAGCAGTGAATTTTCTCCTAAGACAGAGAACACTGAAGCTTTCTTT; cdr3_aa: CASSEFSPKTENTEAFF
d_call: TRBD2; v_call: TRBV6-1; j_call: TRBJ2-2; clone_size: -; cdr3_nt: TGTGCCAGCAGTGTAACCCTAGCGGGAGTACCGGCCGGGGAGCTGTTTTTT; cdr3_aa: CASSVTLAGVPAGELFF
d_call: TRBD2; v_call: TRBV5-6; j_call: TRBJ2-5; clone_size: -; cdr3_nt: TGTGCCAGCAGCTCCCTAGCGGGGGTGGAGACCCAGTACTTC; cdr3_aa: CASSSLAGVETQYF
d_call: -; v_call: TRBV19; j_call: TRBJ2-2; clone_size: -; cdr3_nt: TGTGCCAGTAGTCCCCGGGAGCGGACCGGGGAGCTGTTTTTT; cdr3_aa: CASSPRERTGELFF
d_call: -; v_call: TRBV7-9; j_call: TRBJ2-5; clone_size: -; cdr3_nt: TGTGCCAGCAGCTCACTACCCCAAGAGACCCAGTACTTC; cdr3_aa: CASSSLPQETQYF
d_call: TRBD1; v_call: TRBV5-4; j_call: TRBJ2-1; clone_size: -; cdr3_nt: TGTGCCAGCAGCGGGACGGGACAGGGGGTTGACAATGAGCAGTTCTTC; cdr3_aa: CASSGTGQGVDNEQFF
d_call: -; v_call: TRBV15; j_call: TRBJ1-1; clone_size: -; cdr3_nt: TGTGCCACCAGCTCCCGGACACCCACTGAAGCTTTCTTT; cdr3_aa: CATSSRTPTEAFF
d_call: -; v_call: TRBV30; j_call: TRBJ2-6; clone_size: -; cdr3_nt: TGTGCCTGGAGTCCAAGCCCCGGCTCTGGGGCCAACGTCCTGACTTTC; cdr3_aa: CAWSPSPGSGANVLTF
d_call: TRBD2; v_call: TRBV2; j_call: TRBJ2-3; clone_size: -; cdr3_nt: TGTGCCAGCATGGGCGGGAGGGCCGGGGATACGCAGTATTTT; cdr3_aa: CASMGGRAGDTQYF
d_call: TRBD1; v_call: TRBV13; j_call: TRBJ1-1; clone_size: -; cdr3_nt: TGTGCCAGCAGCCTACCAGGGGGCGAGAACACTGAAGCTTTCTTT; cdr3_aa: CASSLPGGENTEAFF
d_call: TRBD1; v_call: TRBV5-5; j_call: TRBJ1-5; clone_size: -; cdr3_nt: TGTGCCAGCGGCCGGACAGGGAGGGATCAGCCCCAGCATTTT; cdr3_aa: CASGRTGRDQPQHF
d_call: TRBD1; v_call: TRBV7-2; j_call: TRBJ2-7; clone_size: -; cdr3_nt: TGTGCCAGCAGTCCTAACTCCGGGACAGGGTCCTACGAGCAGTACTTC; cdr3_aa: CASSPNSGTGSYEQYF
d_call: TRBD2; v_call: TRBV14; j_call: TRBJ2-5; clone_size: -; cdr3_nt: TGTGCCAGCAGCCAGCGCCGGACTAGCGGTAGAGAGACCCAGTACTTC; cdr3_aa: CASSQRRTSGRETQYF
d_call: -; v_call: TRBV29-1; j_call: TRBJ1-4; clone_size: -; cdr3_nt: TGCAGCGTGGCAGTATCGAATGAAAAACTGTTTTTT; cdr3_aa: CSVAVSNEKLFF
d_call: TRBD1; v_call: TRBV7-2; j_call: TRBJ1-3; clone_size: -; cdr3_nt: TGTGCCAGCAGCTTAGTAAGACAGGGATATGGAAACACCATATATTTT; cdr3_aa: CASSLVRQGYGNTIYF
d_call: -; v_call: TRBV6-5; j_call: TRBJ2-2; clone_size: -; cdr3_nt: TGTGCCAGCAGTTACTCGGCTAGCGTTGGGCCCGGGGAGCTGTTTTTT; cdr3_aa: CASSYSASVGPGELFF
d_call: TRBD2; v_call: TRBV30; j_call: TRBJ2-2; clone_size: -; cdr3_nt: TGTGCCTGGAGGCGACTAGCGGCGAACACCGGGGAGCTGTTTTTT; cdr3_aa: CAWRRLAANTGELFF
d_call: -; v_call: TRBV10-3; j_call: TRBJ1-1; clone_size: -; cdr3_nt: TGTGCCATCAGTGCAAGGGGGTTGAAAAACACTGAAGCTTTCTTT; cdr3_aa: CAISARGLKNTEAFF
d_call: TRBD1; v_call: TRBV6-1; j_call: TRBJ1-1; clone_size: once; cdr3_nt: TGTGCCAGCAGTGATCAGGGGGCGGACACTGAAGCTTTCTTT; cdr3_aa: CASSDQGADTEAFF
d_call: -; v_call: TRBV28; j_call: TRBJ1-1; clone_size: -; cdr3_nt: TGTGCCAGCAGTCTACAGTACACTGAAGCTTTCTTT; cdr3_aa: CASSLQYTEAFF
d_call: -; v_call: TRBV2; j_call: TRBJ2-2; clone_size: -; cdr3_nt: TGTGCCAGCAGTGTATCCCCGAACACCGGGGAGCTGTTTTTT; cdr3_aa: CASSVSPNTGELFF
d_call: -; v_call: TRBV5-5; j_call: TRBJ1-1; clone_size: -; cdr3_nt: TGTGCCAGCAGCTTGGGACCGGGAGGAGTTGCTGAAGCTTTCTTT; cdr3_aa: CASSLGPGGVAEAFF
d_call: TRBD1; v_call: TRBV9; j_call: TRBJ1-2; clone_size: -; cdr3_nt: TGTGCCAGCAGCGTAGGGACAGGGCTAAACTATGGCTACACCTTC; cdr3_aa: CASSVGTGLNYGYTF
d_call: -; v_call: TRBV5-1; j_call: TRBJ2-2; clone_size: -; cdr3_nt: TGCGCCAGCAGCTTGAACCCCTCGGGGGGCTCGGCCGGGGAGCTGTTTTTT; cdr3_aa: CASSLNPSGGSAGELFF
d_call: TRBD1; v_call: TRBV7-2; j_call: TRBJ2-7; clone_size: -; cdr3_nt: TGTGCCAGCAGTTTAACAGGGGGCGAAGGCTACGAGCAGTACTTC; cdr3_aa: CASSLTGGEGYEQYF
d_call: -; v_call: TRBV9; j_call: TRBJ1-1; clone_size: -; cdr3_nt: TGTGCCAGCAGCGAGACCAGGGACACTGAAGCTTTCTTT; cdr3_aa: CASSETRDTEAFF
d_call: TRBD2; v_call: TRBV27; j_call: TRBJ2-1; clone_size: few; cdr3_nt: TGTGCCAGTGGAAGGAGCGGGAGCCACAATGAGCAGTTCTTC; cdr3_aa: CASGRSGSHNEQFF
d_call: -; v_call: TRBV19; j_call: TRBJ1-2; clone_size: few; cdr3_nt: TGTGCCAGTAGCCGACTTACTCGGGGCTATGGCTACACCTTC; cdr3_aa: CASSRLTRGYGYTF
d_call: TRBD1; v_call: TRBV7-2; j_call: TRBJ1-5; clone_size: -; cdr3_nt: TGTGCCAGCAGCTTAACAGGGGGCTTCGCTCAGCCCCAGCATTTT; cdr3_aa: CASSLTGGFAQPQHF
d_call: -; v_call: TRBV2; j_call: TRBJ1-1; clone_size: few; cdr3_nt: TGTGCCAGCAGTGCGGGGGGATACACTGAAGCTTTCTTT; cdr3_aa: CASSAGGYTEAFF
d_call: TRBD1; v_call: TRBV27; j_call: TRBJ2-7; clone_size: few; cdr3_nt: TGTGCCAGCAGTTTAGTGCGACAGGGCTACGAGCAGTACTTC; cdr3_aa: CASSLVRQGYEQYF
d_call: -; v_call: TRBV6-1; j_call: TRBJ1-1; clone_size: few; cdr3_nt: TGTGCCAGCAGTGTGCACAGGAGGGCGTACACTGAAGCTTTCTTT; cdr3_aa: CASSVHRRAYTEAFF
d_call: -; v_call: TRBV4-1; j_call: TRBJ2-5; clone_size: -; cdr3_nt: TGCGCCAGCAGCCAAGTGGGGAGACTACGAGAGACCCAGTACTTC; cdr3_aa: CASSQVGRLRETQYF
d_call: -; v_call: TRBV5-4; j_call: TRBJ2-5; clone_size: -; cdr3_nt: TGTGCCAGCAGCTACCCCGGGAGCGGGGAGACCCAGTACTTC; cdr3_aa: CASSYPGSGETQYF
d_call: TRBD1; v_call: TRBV9; j_call: TRBJ2-3; clone_size: once; cdr3_nt: TGTGCCAGCAGCATAGGCCTCTCCAGGGGGTTTACTAGCACAGATACGCAGTATTTT; cdr3_aa: CASSIGLSRGFTSTDTQYF
d_call: TRBD1; v_call: TRBV7-9; j_call: TRBJ2-3; clone_size: once; cdr3_nt: TGTGCCAGCAGCTTTGAGACAGGGATGAGGAATACGCAGTATTTT; cdr3_aa: CASSFETGMRNTQYF
d_call: TRBD2; v_call: TRBV6-6; j_call: TRBJ2-2; clone_size: -; cdr3_nt: TGTGCCAGCACCGGCGGGGGGGCCGGCGCCGGGGAGCTGTTTTTT; cdr3_aa: CASTGGGAGAGELFF
d_call: TRBD2; v_call: TRBV28; j_call: TRBJ2-1; clone_size: -; cdr3_nt: TGTGCCAGCAGTTTCTCTAGCGGTGCCTACAATGAGCAGTTCTTC; cdr3_aa: CASSFSSGAYNEQFF
d_call: -; v_call: TRBV5-5; j_call: TRBJ1-5; clone_size: -; cdr3_nt: TGTGCCAGCAGCGGCCAGGGGCACAATCAGCCCCAGCATTTT; cdr3_aa: CASSGQGHNQPQHF
d_call: TRBD2; v_call: TRBV6-6; j_call: TRBJ2-3; clone_size: -; cdr3_nt: TGTGCCAGTTCGGGGGCGGGGGGAGATACGCAGTATTTT; cdr3_aa: CASSGAGGDTQYF
d_call: TRBD2; v_call: TRBV7-3; j_call: TRBJ2-3; clone_size: -; cdr3_nt: TGTGCCAGCAGCTCACAAGCGGGAGAGGTCCCAGATACGCAGTATTTT; cdr3_aa: CASSSQAGEVPDTQYF
d_call: TRBD1; v_call: TRBV6-1; j_call: TRBJ1-5; clone_size: -; cdr3_nt: TGTGCCAGCAGGAAGGACAGGGGGGGTCTTCAGCCCCAGCATTTT; cdr3_aa: CASRKDRGGLQPQHF
d_call: TRBD2; v_call: TRBV7-9; j_call: TRBJ2-1; clone_size: few; cdr3_nt: TGTGCCAGCAGCCCAGTCCAGCGGGAGGTGAGTGAGCAGTTCTTC; cdr3_aa: CASSPVQREVSEQFF
d_call: -; v_call: TRBV2; j_call: TRBJ1-2; clone_size: -; cdr3_nt: TGTGCCAGCAGTGAAGAAGGATTCGGGGGCTACACCTTC; cdr3_aa: CASSEEGFGGYTF
d_call: TRBD1; v_call: TRBV13; j_call: TRBJ1-2; clone_size: -; cdr3_nt: TGTGCCAGCAGCCGGACAGGGGGGTTTAACTATGGCTACACCTTC; cdr3_aa: CASSRTGGFNYGYTF
d_call: TRBD1; v_call: TRBV5-1; j_call: TRBJ2-1; clone_size: few; cdr3_nt: TGCGCCAGCAGCTTCGGACAGGGAGCTCCCTCCTACAATGAGCAGTTCTTC; cdr3_aa: CASSFGQGAPSYNEQFF
d_call: TRBD1; v_call: TRBV19; j_call: TRBJ1-5; clone_size: -; cdr3_nt: TGTGCCAGTAGTGCCGGGACAGGTTTAAACAATCAGCCCCAGCATTTT; cdr3_aa: CASSAGTGLNNQPQHF
d_call: -; v_call: TRBV18; j_call: TRBJ2-7; clone_size: once; cdr3_nt: TGTGCCAGCTCACCATTAGTCTCCTACGAGCAGTACTTC; cdr3_aa: CASSPLVSYEQYF
d_call: -; v_call: TRBV12-5; j_call: TRBJ2-7; clone_size: -; cdr3_nt: TGTGCTAGTGGTTCCTTGGGGGGGGCGGGTTATCCCGTCGCCTACGAGCAGTACTTC; cdr3_aa: CASGSLGGAGYPVAYEQYF